This is a list of T cell receptor beta chains from one sample in a study of early T cells in non-severe SARS-CoV-2 infection. TCRdb itself ran the 5' RACE reads through MiXCR, one entry per CDR3 protein. The data hold around 110,000 distinct CDR3 sequences, with approximately 12% observed a single time. Sample: whole blood. The source is an adult who was a healthcare worker with PCR-confirmed SARS-CoV-2 infection or an uninfected control (not recorded which). Both conserved end residues are part of each CDR3. A D gene is named only where the DNA matches it firmly. Some rows have no size entry. The others give once, few or many, or a class for an expanded clone.

abundance	v_gene	j_gene	d_gene	CDR3aa	CDR3nt
many	TRBV3-1	TRBJ2-1	NA	CASRPGGVIDEQFF	TGTGCCAGCAGACCCGGTGGAGTTATAGATGAGCAGTTCTTC
many	TRBV10-3	TRBJ1-1	NA	CAIRRGSEAFF	TGTGCCATCAGGAGGGGTTCTGAAGCTTTCTTT
few	TRBV20-1	TRBJ2-1	TRBD2	CSALLAGGPRVDIRYNEQFF	TGCAGTGCCCTACTAGCGGGAGGGCCCCGGGTTGATATCCGTTACAATGAGCAGTTCTTC
many	TRBV29-1	TRBJ2-5	TRBD2	CSVDGLAEETQYF	TGCAGCGTTGACGGTCTAGCGGAAGAGACCCAGTACTTC
NA	TRBV7-9	TRBJ2-6	NA	CASPQASGANVLTF	TGTGCCAGCCCGCAAGCCAGTGGGGCCAACGTCCTGACTTTC
NA	TRBV27	TRBJ2-7	NA	CASSSGGGVEQYF	TGTGCCAGCAGTTCAGGAGGAGGGGTCGAGCAGTACTTC
NA	TRBV13	TRBJ2-7	NA	CASSLQRVSYEQYF	TGTGCCAGCAGCTTACAACGGGTCAGCTACGAGCAGTACTTC
many	TRBV30	TRBJ1-3	NA	CAWIQASGNTIYF	TGTGCCTGGATACAGGCCTCTGGAAACACCATATATTTT
few	TRBV7-2	TRBJ2-1	NA	CASSLVAASYYNEQFF	TGTGCCAGCAGCTTAGTGGCAGCTAGCTACTACAATGAGCAGTTCTTC
many	TRBV7-9	TRBJ1-6	NA	CASSFTAIGSYNSPLHF	TGTGCCAGCAGCTTCACAGCAATCGGCTCCTATAATTCACCCCTCCACTTT
NA	TRBV7-9	TRBJ2-7	NA	CASSHPRGDEQYF	TGTGCCAGCAGCCACCCACGGGGTGACGAGCAGTACTTC
many	TRBV5-8	TRBJ1-1	NA	CASSWGGANTEAFF	TGTGCCAGCAGCTGGGGTGGGGCGAACACTGAAGCTTTCTTT
many	TRBV7-9	TRBJ2-1	NA	CASLGSRYNEQFF	TGTGCCAGCCTAGGTAGCCGCTACAATGAGCAGTTCTTC
NA	TRBV28	TRBJ2-3	TRBD2	CASSLMSGRADTQYF	TGTGCCAGCAGTTTAATGAGCGGGAGGGCAGATACGCAGTATTTT
NA	TRBV29-1	TRBJ2-7	NA	CSVEGFGEQYF	TGCAGCGTTGAGGGTTTTGGCGAGCAGTACTTC
many	TRBV12-3/TRBV12-4	TRBJ1-1	NA	CASSTNYNTEAFF	TGTGCCAGCAGCACTAATTATAACACTGAAGCTTTCTTT
many	TRBV28	TRBJ2-1	TRBD1	CASSQLPGQGANNEQFF	TGTGCCAGCAGTCAACTCCCGGGACAGGGGGCCAACAATGAGCAGTTCTTC
few	TRBV6-5	TRBJ2-7	TRBD2	CASSYGGSGRGVGQYF	TGTGCCAGCAGTTACGGTGGTAGCGGGAGGGGAGTTGGGCAGTACTTC
NA	TRBV28	TRBJ2-5	TRBD1	CASSYPGTGGWLQETQYF	TGTGCCAGCAGTTACCCCGGGACAGGGGGCTGGCTTCAAGAGACCCAGTACTTC
few	TRBV7-6	TRBJ2-2	TRBD2	CASSGRNTGELFF	TGTGCCTCTAGCGGGAGAAACACCGGGGAGCTGTTTTTT
many	TRBV28	TRBJ2-7	TRBD1	CASSGQGAPHGHPGEEYF	TGTGCCAGCAGCGGACAGGGGGCGCCCCATGGCCACCCAGGAGAAGAGTACTTC
NA	TRBV27	TRBJ2-7	TRBD2	CASSLGPSGRLEQYF	TGTGCCAGCAGTTTAGGTCCTAGCGGGAGACTCGAGCAGTACTTC
few	TRBV5-1	TRBJ2-2	NA	CASSPGDSPNTGELFF	TGCGCCAGCAGCCCCGGGGACTCCCCAAACACCGGGGAGCTGTTTTTT
many	TRBV11-2	TRBJ2-4	NA	CASERTGAGDIQYF	TGTGCCAGCGAGAGGACGGGGGCCGGGGACATTCAGTACTTC
few	TRBV7-3	TRBJ1-1	TRBD1	CASSLDREAEAFF	TGTGCCAGCAGCTTAGACAGGGAGGCTGAAGCTTTCTTT
NA	TRBV2	TRBJ1-2	NA	CASSAQDMAYGCTF	TGTGCCAGCAGTGCCCAAGACATGGCTTATGGCTGCACCTTC
many	TRBV20-1	TRBJ2-1	NA	CSARFGFTYNEQFF	TGCAGTGCTAGATTCGGTTTCACCTACAATGAGCAGTTCTTC
NA	TRBV7-9	TRBJ2-1	NA	CASSLGVEQFF	TGTGCCAGCAGCTTAGGTGTTGAGCAGTTCTTC